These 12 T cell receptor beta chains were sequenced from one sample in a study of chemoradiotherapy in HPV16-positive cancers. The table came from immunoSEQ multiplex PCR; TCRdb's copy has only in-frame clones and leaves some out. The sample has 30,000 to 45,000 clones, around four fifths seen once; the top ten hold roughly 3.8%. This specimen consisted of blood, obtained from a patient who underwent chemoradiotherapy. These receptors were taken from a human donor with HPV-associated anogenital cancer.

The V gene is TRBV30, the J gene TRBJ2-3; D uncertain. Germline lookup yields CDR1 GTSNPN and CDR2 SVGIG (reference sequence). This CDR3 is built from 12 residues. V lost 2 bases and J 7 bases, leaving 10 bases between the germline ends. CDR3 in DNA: TGTGCCTGGAGTTCCCCCCAGAATACGCAGTATTTT. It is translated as CAWSSPQNTQYF.

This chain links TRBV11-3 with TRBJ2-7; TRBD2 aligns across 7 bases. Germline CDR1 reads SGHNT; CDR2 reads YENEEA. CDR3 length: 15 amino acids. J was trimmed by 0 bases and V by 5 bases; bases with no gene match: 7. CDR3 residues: CASSAGRASSYEQYF. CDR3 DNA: TGTGCCAGCAGCGCGGGGAGGGCTAGCTCCTACGAGCAGTACTTC.

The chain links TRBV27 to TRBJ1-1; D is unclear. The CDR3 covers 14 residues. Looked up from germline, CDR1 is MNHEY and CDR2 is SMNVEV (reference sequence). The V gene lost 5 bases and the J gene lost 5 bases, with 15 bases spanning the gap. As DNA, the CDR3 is TGTGCCAGCAGTGGTTATGCCCGGGGAACTGAAGCTTTCTTT. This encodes CASSGYARGTEAFF.

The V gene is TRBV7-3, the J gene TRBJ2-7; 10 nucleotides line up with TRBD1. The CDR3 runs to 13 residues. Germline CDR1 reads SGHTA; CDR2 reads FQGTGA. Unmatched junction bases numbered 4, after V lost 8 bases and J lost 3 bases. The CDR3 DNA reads TGTGCCAGCTCCCGGACAGGGGGCTACGAGCAGTACTTC. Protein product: CASSRTGGYEQYF.

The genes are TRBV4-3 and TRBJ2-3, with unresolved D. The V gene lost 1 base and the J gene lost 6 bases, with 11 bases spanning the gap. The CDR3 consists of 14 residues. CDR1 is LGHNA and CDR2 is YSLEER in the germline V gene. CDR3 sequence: CASSQGLSLDTQYF. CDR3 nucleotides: TGCGCCAGCAGCCAAGGACTTTCGCTCGATACGCAGTATTTT.

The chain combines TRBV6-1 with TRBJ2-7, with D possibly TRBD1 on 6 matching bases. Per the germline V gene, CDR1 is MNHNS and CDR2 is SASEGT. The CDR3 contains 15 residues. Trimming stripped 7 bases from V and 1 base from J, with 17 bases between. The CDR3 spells CASKQGHTISYEQYF. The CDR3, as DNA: TGTGCCAGCAAACAGGGACACACGATATCCTACGAGCAGTACTTC.

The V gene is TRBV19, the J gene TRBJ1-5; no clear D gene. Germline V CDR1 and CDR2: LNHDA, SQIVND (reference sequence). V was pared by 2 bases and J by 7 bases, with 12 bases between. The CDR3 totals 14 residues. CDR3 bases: TGTGCCAGTAGTATAACGGCAGGAGGGCAGCCCCAGCATTTT. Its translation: CASSITAGGQPQHF.

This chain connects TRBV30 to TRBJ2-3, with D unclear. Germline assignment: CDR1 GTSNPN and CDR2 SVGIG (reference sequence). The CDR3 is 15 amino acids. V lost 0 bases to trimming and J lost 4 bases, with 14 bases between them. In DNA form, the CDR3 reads TGTGCCTGGAGTGTACTGAAGCTGGCAGCAGATACGCAGTATTTT. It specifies CAWSVLKLAADTQYF.

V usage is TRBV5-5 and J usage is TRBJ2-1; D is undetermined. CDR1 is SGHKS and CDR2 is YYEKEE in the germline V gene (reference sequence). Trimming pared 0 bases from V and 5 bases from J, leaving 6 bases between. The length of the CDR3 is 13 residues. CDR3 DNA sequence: TGTGCCAGCAGCTTGGCACCCCACAATGAGCAGTTCTTC. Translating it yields CASSLAPHNEQFF.

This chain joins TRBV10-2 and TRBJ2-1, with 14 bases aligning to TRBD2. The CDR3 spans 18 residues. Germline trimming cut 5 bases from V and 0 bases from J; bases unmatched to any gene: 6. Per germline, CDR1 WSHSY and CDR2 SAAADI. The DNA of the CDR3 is TGCGCCAGCAGTCAGACTAGCGGGGGGGCCGGCTCCTACAATGAGCAGTTCTTC. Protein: CASSQTSGGAGSYNEQFF.

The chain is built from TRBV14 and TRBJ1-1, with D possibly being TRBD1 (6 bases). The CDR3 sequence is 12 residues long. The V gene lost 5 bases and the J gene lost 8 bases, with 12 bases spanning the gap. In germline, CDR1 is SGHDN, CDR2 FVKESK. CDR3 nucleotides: TGTGCCAGCAGCTCAGGGGATCGGGAAGCTTTCTTT. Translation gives CASSSGDREAFF.

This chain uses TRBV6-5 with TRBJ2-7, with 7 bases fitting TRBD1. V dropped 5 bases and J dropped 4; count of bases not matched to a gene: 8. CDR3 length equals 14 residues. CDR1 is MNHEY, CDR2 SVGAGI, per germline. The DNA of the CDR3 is TGTGCCAGCAGTCTCGACGACAGGGATTACGAGCAGTACTTC. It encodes CASSLDDRDYEQYF.